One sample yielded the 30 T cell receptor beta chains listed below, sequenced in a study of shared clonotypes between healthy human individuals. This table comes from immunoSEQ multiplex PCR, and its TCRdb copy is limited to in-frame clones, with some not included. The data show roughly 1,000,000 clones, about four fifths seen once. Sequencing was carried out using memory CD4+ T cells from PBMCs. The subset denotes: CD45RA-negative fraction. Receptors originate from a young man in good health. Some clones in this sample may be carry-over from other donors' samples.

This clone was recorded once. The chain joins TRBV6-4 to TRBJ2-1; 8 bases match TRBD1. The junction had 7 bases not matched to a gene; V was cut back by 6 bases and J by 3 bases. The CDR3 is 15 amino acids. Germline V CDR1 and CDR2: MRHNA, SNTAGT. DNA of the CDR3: TGTGCCAGCAGGACTCCGGGACAGGACTACAATGAGCAGTTCTTC. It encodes CASRTPGQDYNEQFF.

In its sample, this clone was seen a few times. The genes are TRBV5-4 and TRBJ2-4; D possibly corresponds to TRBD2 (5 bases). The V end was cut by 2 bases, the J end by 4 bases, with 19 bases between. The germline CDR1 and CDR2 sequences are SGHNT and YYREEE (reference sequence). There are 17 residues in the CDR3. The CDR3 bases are TGTGCCAGCAGCTTCACCCTTCGGGGTAGTGAGAAAAACATTCAGTACTTC. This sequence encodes CASSFTLRGSEKNIQYF.

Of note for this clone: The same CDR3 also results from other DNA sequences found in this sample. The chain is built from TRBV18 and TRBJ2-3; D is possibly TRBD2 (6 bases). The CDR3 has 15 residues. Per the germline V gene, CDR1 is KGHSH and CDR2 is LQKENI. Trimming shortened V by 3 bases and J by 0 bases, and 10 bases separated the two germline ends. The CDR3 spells CASSPTSGSTDTQYF. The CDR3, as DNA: TGTGCCAGCTCACCGACAAGCGGGAGCACAGATACGCAGTATTTT.

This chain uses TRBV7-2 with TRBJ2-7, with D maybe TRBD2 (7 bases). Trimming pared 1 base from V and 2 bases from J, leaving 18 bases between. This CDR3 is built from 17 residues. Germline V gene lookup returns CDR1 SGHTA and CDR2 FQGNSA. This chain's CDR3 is CASSLGGLWGLAYEQYF. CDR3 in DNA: TGTGCCAGCAGCTTAGGGGGACTATGGGGGCTCGCCTACGAGCAGTACTTC.

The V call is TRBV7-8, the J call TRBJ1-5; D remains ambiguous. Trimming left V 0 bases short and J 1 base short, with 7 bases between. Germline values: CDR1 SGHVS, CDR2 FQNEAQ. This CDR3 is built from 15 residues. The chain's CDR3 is CASSLADGSNQPQHF. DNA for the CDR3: TGTGCCAGCAGCTTAGCTGACGGGAGCAATCAGCCCCAGCATTTT.

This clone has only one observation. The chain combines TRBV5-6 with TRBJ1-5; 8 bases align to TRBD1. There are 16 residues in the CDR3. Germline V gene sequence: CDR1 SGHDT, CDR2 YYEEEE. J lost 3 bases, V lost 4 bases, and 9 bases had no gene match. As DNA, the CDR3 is TGTGCCAGCAGCCGAAAGACAGGGGCTAACAATCAGCCCCAGCATTTT. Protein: CASSRKTGANNQPQHF.

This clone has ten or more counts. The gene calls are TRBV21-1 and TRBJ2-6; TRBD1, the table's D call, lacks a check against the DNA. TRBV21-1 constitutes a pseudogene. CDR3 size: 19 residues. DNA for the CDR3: TGTGCCAGCAGCTCACAGGACAGGGGTCCGAGCTCTGGGGCCAACGTCCTGACTTTC. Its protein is CASSSQDRGPSSGANVLTF.

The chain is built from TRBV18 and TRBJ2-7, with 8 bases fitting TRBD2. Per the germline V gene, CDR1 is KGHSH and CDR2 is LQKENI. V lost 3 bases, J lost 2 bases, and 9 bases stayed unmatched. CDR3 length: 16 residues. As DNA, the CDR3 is TGTGCCAGCTCACCCCTCGGGGGGGCAGTAGCCTACGAGCAGTACTTC. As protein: CASSPLGGAVAYEQYF.

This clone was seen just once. The CDR3 DNA sequence: TGTGCCAGTAGTACTAGCGGAGTAAGTGAGACCCAGTACTTC. Protein product: CASSTSGVSETQYF. The chain carries TRBV19 and TRBJ2-5; 7 bases are a match to TRBD2. CDR1 and CDR2 (germline): LNHDA, SQIVND (reference sequence). This CDR3 region has 14 residues. The J segment lost 5 bases and the V segment lost 4 bases, leaving 7 bases of the junction unmatched.

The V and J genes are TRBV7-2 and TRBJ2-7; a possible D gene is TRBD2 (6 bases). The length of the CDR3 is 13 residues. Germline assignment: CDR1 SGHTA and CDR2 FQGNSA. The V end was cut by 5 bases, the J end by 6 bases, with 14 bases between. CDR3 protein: CASSPRGGFEQYF. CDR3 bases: TGTGCCAGCAGCCCGCGGGGAGGTTTCGAGCAGTACTTC.

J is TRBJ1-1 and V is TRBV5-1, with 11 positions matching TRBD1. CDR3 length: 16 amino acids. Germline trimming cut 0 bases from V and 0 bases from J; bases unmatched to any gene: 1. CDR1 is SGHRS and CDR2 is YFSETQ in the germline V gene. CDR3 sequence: CASSLGTGGMNTEAFF. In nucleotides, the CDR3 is TGCGCCAGCAGCTTGGGGACAGGGGGCATGAACACTGAAGCTTTCTTT.

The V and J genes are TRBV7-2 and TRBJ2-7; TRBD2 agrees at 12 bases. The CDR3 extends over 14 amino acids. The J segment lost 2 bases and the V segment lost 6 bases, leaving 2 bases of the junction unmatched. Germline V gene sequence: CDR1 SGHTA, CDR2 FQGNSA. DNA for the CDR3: TGTGCCAGCAGGTGGACTAGCGGGACCTACGAGCAGTACTTC. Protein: CASRWTSGTYEQYF.

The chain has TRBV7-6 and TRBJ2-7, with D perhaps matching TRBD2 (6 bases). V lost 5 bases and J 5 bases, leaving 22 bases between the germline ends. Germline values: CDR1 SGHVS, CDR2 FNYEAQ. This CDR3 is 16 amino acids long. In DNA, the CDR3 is TGTGCCAGCAGCGGCGCCTACCGGGAGCTGCTCAACGAGCAGTACTTC. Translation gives CASSGAYRELLNEQYF.

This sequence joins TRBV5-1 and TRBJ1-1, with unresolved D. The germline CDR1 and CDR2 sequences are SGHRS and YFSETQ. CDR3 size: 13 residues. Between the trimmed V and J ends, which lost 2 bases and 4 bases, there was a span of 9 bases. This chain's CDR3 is CASSLNDGTEAFF. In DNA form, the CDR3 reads TGCGCCAGCAGCTTAAATGACGGCACTGAAGCTTTCTTT.

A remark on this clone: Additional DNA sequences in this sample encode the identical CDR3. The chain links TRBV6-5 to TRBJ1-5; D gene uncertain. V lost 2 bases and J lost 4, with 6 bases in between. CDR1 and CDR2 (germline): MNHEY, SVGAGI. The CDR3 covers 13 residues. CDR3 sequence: CASSYRRNQPQHF. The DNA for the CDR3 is TGTGCCAGCAGTTACCGGCGGAATCAGCCCCAGCATTTT.

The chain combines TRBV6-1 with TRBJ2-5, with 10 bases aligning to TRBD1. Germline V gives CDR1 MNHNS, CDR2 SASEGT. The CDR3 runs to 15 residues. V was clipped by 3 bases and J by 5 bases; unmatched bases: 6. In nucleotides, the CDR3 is TGTGCCAGCAGTGACCATGACAGGGGGCGTGAGACCCAGTACTTC. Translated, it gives CASSDHDRGRETQYF.

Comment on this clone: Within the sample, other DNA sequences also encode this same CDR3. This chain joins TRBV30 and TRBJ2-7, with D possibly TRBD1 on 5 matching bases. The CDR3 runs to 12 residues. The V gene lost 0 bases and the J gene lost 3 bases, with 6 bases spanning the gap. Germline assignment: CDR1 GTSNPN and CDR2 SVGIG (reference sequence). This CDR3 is CAWSVTGYEQYF. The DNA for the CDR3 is TGTGCCTGGAGTGTAACAGGCTACGAGCAGTACTTC.

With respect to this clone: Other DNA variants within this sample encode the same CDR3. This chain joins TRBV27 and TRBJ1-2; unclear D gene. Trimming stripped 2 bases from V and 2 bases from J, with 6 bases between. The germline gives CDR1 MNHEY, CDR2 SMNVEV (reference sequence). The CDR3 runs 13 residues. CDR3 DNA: TGTGCCAGCAGTTTAGGCAGGAACTATGGCTACACCTTC. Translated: CASSLGRNYGYTF.

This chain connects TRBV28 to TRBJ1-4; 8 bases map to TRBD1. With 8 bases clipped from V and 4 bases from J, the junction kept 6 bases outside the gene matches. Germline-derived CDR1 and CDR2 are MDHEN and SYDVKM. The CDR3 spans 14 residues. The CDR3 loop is CASRDRGNNEKLFF. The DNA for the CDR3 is TGTGCCAGCCGAGACAGGGGAAATAATGAAAAACTGTTTTTT.

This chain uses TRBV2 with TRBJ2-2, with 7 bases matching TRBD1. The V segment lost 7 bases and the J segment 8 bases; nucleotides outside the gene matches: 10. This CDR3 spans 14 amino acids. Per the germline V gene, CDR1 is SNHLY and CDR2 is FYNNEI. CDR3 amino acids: CASKDRLVGGELFF. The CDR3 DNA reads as TGTGCCAGCAAGGACAGGCTTGTAGGAGGGGAGCTGTTTTTT.

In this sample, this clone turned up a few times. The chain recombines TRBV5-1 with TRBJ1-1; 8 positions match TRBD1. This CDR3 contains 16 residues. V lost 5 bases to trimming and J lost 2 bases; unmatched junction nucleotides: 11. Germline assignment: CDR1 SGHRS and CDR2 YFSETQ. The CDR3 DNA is TGCGCCAGCAGTTTTAATCGACAGGGGTCTAACACTGAAGCTTTCTTT. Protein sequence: CASSFNRQGSNTEAFF.

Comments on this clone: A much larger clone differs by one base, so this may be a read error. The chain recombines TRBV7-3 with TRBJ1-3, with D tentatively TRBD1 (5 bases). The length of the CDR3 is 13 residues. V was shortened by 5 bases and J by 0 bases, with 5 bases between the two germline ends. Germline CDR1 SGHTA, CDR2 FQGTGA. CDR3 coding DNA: TGTGCCAGCAGCCAGGGCTCTGGAAACACCATATATTTT. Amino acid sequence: CASSQGSGNTIYF. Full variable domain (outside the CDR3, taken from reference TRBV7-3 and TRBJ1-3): GAGVSQTPSNKVTEKGKYVELRCDPISGHTALYWYRQSLGQGPEFLIYFQGTGAADDSGLPNDRFFAVRPEGSVSTLKIQRTERGDSAVYLCASSQGSGNTIYFGEGSWLTVV.

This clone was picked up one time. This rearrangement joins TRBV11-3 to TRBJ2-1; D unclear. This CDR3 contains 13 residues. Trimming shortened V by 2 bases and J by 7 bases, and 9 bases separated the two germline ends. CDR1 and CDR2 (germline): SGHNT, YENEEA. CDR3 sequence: CASSLSSWNEQFF. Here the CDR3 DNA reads TGTGCCAGCAGCTTAAGTTCGTGGAATGAGCAGTTCTTC.

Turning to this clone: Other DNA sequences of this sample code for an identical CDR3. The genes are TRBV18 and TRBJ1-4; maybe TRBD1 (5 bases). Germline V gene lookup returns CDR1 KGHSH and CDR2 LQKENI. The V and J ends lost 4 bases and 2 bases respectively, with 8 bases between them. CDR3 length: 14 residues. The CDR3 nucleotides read TGTGCCAGCTCACGTGGGGCCACTAATGAAAAACTGTTTTTT. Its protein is CASSRGATNEKLFF.

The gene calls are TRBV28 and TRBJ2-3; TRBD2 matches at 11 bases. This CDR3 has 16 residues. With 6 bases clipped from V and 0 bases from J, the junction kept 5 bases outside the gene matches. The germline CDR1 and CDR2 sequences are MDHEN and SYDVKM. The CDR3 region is CASRGGLAASTDTQYF. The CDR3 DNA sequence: TGTGCCAGCAGGGGGGGACTAGCGGCAAGCACAGATACGCAGTATTTT.

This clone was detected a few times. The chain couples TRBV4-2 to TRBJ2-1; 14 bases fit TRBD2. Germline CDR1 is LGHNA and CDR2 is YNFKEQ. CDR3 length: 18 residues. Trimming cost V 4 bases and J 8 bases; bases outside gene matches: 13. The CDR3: CASSPTILTSGRAYEQFF. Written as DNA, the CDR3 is TGTGCCAGCAGCCCCACCATACTGACTAGCGGGAGGGCGTATGAGCAGTTCTTC.

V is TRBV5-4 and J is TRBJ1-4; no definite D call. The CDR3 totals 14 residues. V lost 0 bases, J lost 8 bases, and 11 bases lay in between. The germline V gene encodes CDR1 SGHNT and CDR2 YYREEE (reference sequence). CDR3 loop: CASSLARRPEKLFF. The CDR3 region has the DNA TGTGCCAGCAGCTTGGCCAGGCGGCCGGAAAAACTGTTTTTT. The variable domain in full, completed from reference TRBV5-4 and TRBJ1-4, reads ETGVTQSPTHLIKTRGQQVTLRCSSQSGHNTVSWYQQALGQGPQFIFQYYREEENGRGNFPPRFSGLQFPNYSSELNVNALELDDSALYLCASSLARRPEKLFFGSGTQLSVL.

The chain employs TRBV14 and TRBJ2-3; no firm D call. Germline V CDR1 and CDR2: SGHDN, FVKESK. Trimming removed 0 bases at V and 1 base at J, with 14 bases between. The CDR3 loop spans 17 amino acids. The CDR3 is CASSQEWSTSRTDTQYF. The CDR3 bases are TGTGCCAGCAGCCAAGAATGGTCAACATCCCGCACAGATACGCAGTATTTT.

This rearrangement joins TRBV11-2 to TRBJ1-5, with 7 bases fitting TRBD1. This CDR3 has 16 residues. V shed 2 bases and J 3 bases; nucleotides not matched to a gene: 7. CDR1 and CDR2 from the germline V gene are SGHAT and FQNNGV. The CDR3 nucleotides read TGTGCCAGCAGCTTATTGGGGGGACAGCACAATCAGCCCCAGCATTTT. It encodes CASSLLGGQHNQPQHF. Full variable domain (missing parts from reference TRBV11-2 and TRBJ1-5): EAGVAQSPRYKIIEKRQSVAFWCNPISGHATLYWYQQILGQGPKLLIQFQNNGVVDDSQLPKDRFSAERLKGVDSTLKIQPAKLEDSAVYLCASSLLGGQHNQPQHFGDGTRLSIL.

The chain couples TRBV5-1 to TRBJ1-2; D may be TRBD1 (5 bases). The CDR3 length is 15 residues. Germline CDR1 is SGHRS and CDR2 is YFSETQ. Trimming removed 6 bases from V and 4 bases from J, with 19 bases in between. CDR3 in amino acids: CASNFNPGDAYGYTF. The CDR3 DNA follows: TGCGCCAGCAACTTCAACCCCGGGGACGCCTATGGCTACACCTTC.